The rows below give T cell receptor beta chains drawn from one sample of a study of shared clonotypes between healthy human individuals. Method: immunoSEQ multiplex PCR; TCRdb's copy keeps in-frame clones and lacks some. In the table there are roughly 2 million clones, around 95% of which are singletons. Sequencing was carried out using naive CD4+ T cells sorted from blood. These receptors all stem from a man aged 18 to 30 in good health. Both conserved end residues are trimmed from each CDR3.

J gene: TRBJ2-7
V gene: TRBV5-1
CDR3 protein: ASSLPDIYEQY

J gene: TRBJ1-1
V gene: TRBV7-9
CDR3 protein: ASSFGGLPNTEAF

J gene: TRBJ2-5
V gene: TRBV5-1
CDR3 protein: ASGAGAETQY

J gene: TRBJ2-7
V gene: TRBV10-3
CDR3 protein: AISESLKSGYEQY

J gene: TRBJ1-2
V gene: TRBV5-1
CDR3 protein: ASSFPENYGYT

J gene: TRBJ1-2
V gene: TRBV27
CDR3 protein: ASTPSPGNYGYT

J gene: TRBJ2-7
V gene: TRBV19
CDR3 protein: ASSISPASGYEQY

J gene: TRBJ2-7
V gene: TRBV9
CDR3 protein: ASSVEGQPYEQY

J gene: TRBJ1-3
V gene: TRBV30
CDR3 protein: AWSGPVSGNTIY

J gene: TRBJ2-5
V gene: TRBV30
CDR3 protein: AWSVEGIQETQY

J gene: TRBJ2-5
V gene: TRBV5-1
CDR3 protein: ASSQALGPQETQY

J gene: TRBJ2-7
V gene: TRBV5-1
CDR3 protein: ASSPLPGGEQY

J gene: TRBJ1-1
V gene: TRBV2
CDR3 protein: ASSEYRGLEAF

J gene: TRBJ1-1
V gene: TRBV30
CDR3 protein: AWGPGDRDTEAF

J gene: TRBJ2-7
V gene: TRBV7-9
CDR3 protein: ASSLIGQVYEQY

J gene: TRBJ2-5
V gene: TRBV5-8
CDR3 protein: ASSPPGTSPAQSQY

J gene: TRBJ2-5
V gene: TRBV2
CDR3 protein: ASSAPPGETQY

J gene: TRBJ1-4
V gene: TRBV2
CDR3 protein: ASRETVEKLF

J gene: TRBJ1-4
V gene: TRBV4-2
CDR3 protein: ASSQDLSPESWAVGRGNEKLF

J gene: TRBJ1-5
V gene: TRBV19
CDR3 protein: ASSRDRGLQPQH

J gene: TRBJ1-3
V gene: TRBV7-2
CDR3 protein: ASSRDSSGNTIY

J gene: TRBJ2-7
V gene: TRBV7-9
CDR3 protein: ASSPRRESSYEQY

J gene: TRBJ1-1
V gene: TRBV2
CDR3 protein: ASTQEGDRSTEAF

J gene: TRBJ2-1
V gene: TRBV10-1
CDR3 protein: ASSEAGLAGAYEQF

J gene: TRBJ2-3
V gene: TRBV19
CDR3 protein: ASGSTDTQY

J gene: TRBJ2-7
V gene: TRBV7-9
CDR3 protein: ASSSVKGATGYEQY

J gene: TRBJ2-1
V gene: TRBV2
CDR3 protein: ASTGRNGNEQF

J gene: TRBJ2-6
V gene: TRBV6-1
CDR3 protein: ASSVMGLAGANVLT

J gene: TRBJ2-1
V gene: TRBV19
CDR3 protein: ASSIGDRSYNEQF

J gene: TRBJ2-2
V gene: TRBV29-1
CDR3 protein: SVSGGGAIETGELF

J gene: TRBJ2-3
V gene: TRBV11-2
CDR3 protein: ASSLDLTGGTDTQY

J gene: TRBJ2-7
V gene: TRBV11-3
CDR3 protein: ASSLATDYEQY

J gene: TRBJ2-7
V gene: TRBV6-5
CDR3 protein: ASSSLTSGSSYEQY

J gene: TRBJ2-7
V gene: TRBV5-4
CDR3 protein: ASSLEVTSYEQY

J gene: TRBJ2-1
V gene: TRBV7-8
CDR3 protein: ASTPGTFLYNEQF

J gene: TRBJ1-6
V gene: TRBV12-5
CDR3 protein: ASGLGAVQDGRNSPLH

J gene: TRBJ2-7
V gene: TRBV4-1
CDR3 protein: ASSQDPGHGVYEQY

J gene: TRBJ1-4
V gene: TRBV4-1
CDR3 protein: ASSMPIPEQNEKLF

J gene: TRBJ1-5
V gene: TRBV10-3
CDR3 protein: AISEEGYSNQPQH

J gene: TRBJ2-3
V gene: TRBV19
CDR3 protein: ASSSGPRDTQY

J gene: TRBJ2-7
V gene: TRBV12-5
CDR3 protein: ASGLGSGGAYEQY

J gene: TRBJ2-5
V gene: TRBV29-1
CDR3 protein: SVGNAETQY

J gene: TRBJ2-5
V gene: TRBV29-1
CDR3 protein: SVAPIQETQY

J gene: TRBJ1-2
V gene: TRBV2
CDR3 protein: ASSEGQAYYGYT

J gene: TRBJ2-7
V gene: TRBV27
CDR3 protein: ASSPDLFLRAPYEQY

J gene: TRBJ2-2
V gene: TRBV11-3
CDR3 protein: ASGTNTGELF

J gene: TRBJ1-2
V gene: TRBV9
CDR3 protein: ASSVDSQGNYGYT

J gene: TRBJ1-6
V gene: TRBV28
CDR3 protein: ASRAGTDYSPLH